The 13 T cell receptor beta chains given below trace back to one sample, sequenced in a study of T cells in localized non-small cell lung cancer. The protocol was immunoSEQ multiplex PCR, while the TCRdb copy is restricted to in-frame clones and leaves out a portion. This sample has tens of thousands of clones, with roughly 86% found just once. This specimen was peripheral blood, taken before any cancer treatment. Every receptor here comes from a man aged 35 to 69 with stage I lung adenocarcinoma.

The chain couples TRBV27 to TRBJ2-7; D is undetermined. From germline, CDR1 is MNHEY and CDR2 SMNVEV (reference sequence). The length of the CDR3 is 15 residues. With 2 bases removed from V and 1 base from J, the gap between germline ends came to 12 bases. Here the CDR3 reads CASSLGSFSSYEQYF. CDR3 DNA sequence: TGTGCCAGCAGTTTAGGGTCTTTTTCTTCCTACGAGCAGTACTTC.

This chain uses TRBV7-9 with TRBJ2-3; 10 bases match TRBD2. Trimming at V came to 4 bases and at J to 2 bases, leaving 12 bases not matched to a gene. CDR1 is SEHNR, CDR2 FQNEAQ, per germline (reference sequence). The CDR3 totals 18 residues. This CDR3 reads CASSSTGTSAIFTDTQYF. In DNA form, the CDR3 reads TGTGCCAGCAGCTCAACCGGGACTAGCGCTATTTTCACAGATACGCAGTATTTT.

A remark on this clone: Germline is not matched at one junction end, which may reflect a read error. This chain connects TRBV5-4 to TRBJ2-1, with TRBD2 matching 14 bases. The CDR3 contains 19 residues. Per the germline V gene, CDR1 is SGHNT and CDR2 is YYREEE (reference sequence). The CDR3: CVSSSLTSGRANSYNEQFF. The DNA for the CDR3 is TGTGTCAGCAGCTCCCTGACTAGCGGGAGGGCCAACTCCTACAATGAGCAGTTCTTC.

V usage is TRBV7-9 and J usage is TRBJ1-2; a possible D gene is TRBD1 (5 bases). The length of the CDR3 is 15 residues. V lost 3 bases and J 6 bases, leaving 17 bases between the germline ends. CDR1 is SEHNR and CDR2 is FQNEAQ in the germline V gene (reference sequence). The CDR3 DNA reads as TGTGCCAGCAGCTTGGGGGTAGAGGGGATGGATGGCTACACCTTC. Protein product: CASSLGVEGMDGYTF.

This chain connects TRBV7-9 to TRBJ2-1; 7 nucleotides align to TRBD1. The CDR3 has 15 amino acids. Germline CDR1 SEHNR, CDR2 FQNEAQ (reference sequence). Trimming cost V 5 bases and J 5 bases; bases outside gene matches: 9. This chain's CDR3 is CASSPLDRENNEQFF. CDR3 nucleotides: TGTGCCAGCAGCCCCCTTGACAGGGAAAACAATGAGCAGTTCTTC.

The chain joins TRBV4-1 to TRBJ2-2; D not resolved. CDR1 is MGHRA and CDR2 is YSYEKL in the germline V gene. V was shortened by 5 bases and J by 5 bases, with 15 bases between the two germline ends. The CDR3 has 15 residues. DNA of the CDR3: TGCGCCAGCAGCTTCGTGGTGGGAATTACCGGGGAGCTGTTTTTT. Translating it yields CASSFVVGITGELFF.

This chain joins TRBV6-6 and TRBJ2-1; 11 bases are a match to TRBD1. The CDR3 sequence is 14 residues long. V shed 6 bases, J shed 6 bases, and the junction held 4 bases outside the gene matches. The germline gives CDR1 MNHNY, CDR2 SVGAGI (reference sequence). The CDR3 DNA follows: TGTGCCAGCAGGCCCGGGACAGGGGGCAATGAGCAGTTCTTC. Residues: CASRPGTGGNEQFF.

The chain joins TRBV28 to TRBJ2-7, with TRBD1 identical over 7 bases. This CDR3 spans 14 amino acids. J was trimmed by 0 bases and V by 5 bases; bases with no gene match: 4. Germline V gene sequence: CDR1 MDHEN, CDR2 SYDVKM. CDR3 nucleotide sequence: TGTGCCAGCAGTCAGACAGGGACCTCCTACGAGCAGTACTTC. It translates to CASSQTGTSYEQYF. The entire variable domain, with the rest obtained from reference TRBV28 and TRBJ2-7, is as follows: DVKVTQSSRYLVKRTGEKVFLECVQDMDHENMFWYRQDPGLGLRLIYFSYDVKMKEKGDIPEGYSVSREKKERFSLILESASTNQTSMYLCASSQTGTSYEQYFGPGTRLTVT.

The chain couples TRBV5-1 to TRBJ2-7, with D possibly being TRBD1 or TRBD2 (5 bases each). This CDR3 is 16 amino acids long. Germline V gene sequence: CDR1 SGHRS, CDR2 YFSETQ. The ends were cut back, 4 bases at V and 0 bases at J, with 17 bases in the middle. The CDR3, as DNA: TGCGCCAGCAGCCCAAGGTCTTCCGGGACCTCCTACGAGCAGTACTTC. Protein: CASSPRSSGTSYEQYF.

This CDR3 reads CASSLGGAGGLREQYF. CDR3 nucleotide sequence: TGTGCCAGCAGCTTAGGGGGAGCGGGAGGGCTTCGGGAGCAGTACTTC. The chain uses TRBV7-9 and TRBJ2-7; the match to TRBD2 covers 10 bases. Per germline, CDR1 SEHNR and CDR2 FQNEAQ (reference sequence). There are 16 residues in the CDR3. Trimming cost V 1 base and J 7 bases; bases outside gene matches: 10.

The gene calls are TRBV7-3 and TRBJ2-1; D is possibly TRBD1 or TRBD2 (5 bases each). The CDR3 is 16 residues long. Looked up from germline, CDR1 is SGHTA and CDR2 is FQGTGA. V was trimmed by 5 bases and J by 0 bases, leaving 14 bases between them. The CDR3 sequence: CASSLLGESSYNEQFF. The CDR3 DNA is TGTGCCAGCAGCCTATTGGGGGAGAGCTCCTACAATGAGCAGTTCTTC.

The J gene is TRBJ1-1, the V gene TRBV27; maybe TRBD1 (5 bases). The CDR3 sequence is 15 residues long. V was shortened by 7 bases and J by 1 base, with 16 bases between the two germline ends. Germline lookup yields CDR1 MNHEY and CDR2 SMNVEV (reference sequence). The DNA for the CDR3 is TGTGCCAGCAACCTCCTTGGGGGGACGAACACTGAAGCTTTCTTT. It translates to CASNLLGGTNTEAFF.

The chain carries TRBV4-2 and TRBJ1-1, with a possible D match to TRBD1 (6 bases). This CDR3 spans 17 amino acids. Deletions cut 0 bases from V and 7 bases from J, with 21 bases between. The germline V gene has CDR1 LGHNA and CDR2 YNFKEQ. This chain's CDR3 is CASSQEPWRQGSCEAFF. The CDR3 DNA sequence: TGTGCCAGCAGCCAAGAACCCTGGCGCCAGGGGAGCTGTGAAGCTTTCTTT.